These 12 T cell receptor beta chains originate from one sample sequenced in a study of tumor-infiltrating lymphocytes in primary liver carcinoma. Starting material of about 0.45 ug total RNA yielded TCR beta cDNA via a constant-region primer. ARM-PCR, slightly modified, supplied the TCR beta libraries through three nested multiplex PCR rounds. PCR rounds one and two used TRBV1-TRBV30 forward primers with a C-beta reverse primer for approximately 10 cycles each. TCRdb used MiXCR to reprocess the multiplex PCR reads, holding one entry per CDR3 protein. This table has approximately 73,000 distinct CDR3 sequences, more than 60% appearing once. The roughly 18-34 mg bulk tissue piece was not sorted before simultaneous RNA and DNA extraction. The source material was liver tumor tissue from sampling region 4. Stated subset: tumor region T4, right-lateral pole. These receptor sequences come from a man between 40 and 49 years old with primary liver carcinoma and hepatitis B virus infection.

This clonotype was found a few times. The chain recombines TRBV30 with TRBJ1-3; weak D call: TRBD1 (6 bases). The germline V and J ends were trimmed by 5 bases and 2 bases, with 16 bases remaining between them. Germline CDR1 and CDR2: GTSNPN and SVGIG (reference sequence). This CDR3 spans 15 amino acids. The CDR3 nucleotides are TGTGCCTGGGGTGGTCAGGGGAAAGCTGGAAACACCATATATTTT. Amino acid sequence: CAWGGQGKAGNTIYF.

This clonotype was counted a single time. The chain combines TRBV5-1 with TRBJ2-7; 12 bases are a match to TRBD2. The CDR3 length is 15 residues. The germline CDR1 and CDR2 sequences are SGHRS and YFSETQ. In nucleotides, the CDR3 is TGCGCAGCAGCTTGGGGTCGGACTAGCGGGAAGGAGCAGTACTTC. As protein: CAAAWGRTSGKEQYF. The entire variable domain, with the rest obtained from reference TRBV5-1 and TRBJ2-7, is as follows: KAGVTQTPRYLIKTRGQQVTLSCSPISGHRSVSWYQQTPGQGLQFLFEYFSETQRNKGNFPGRFSGRQFSNSRSEMNVSTLELGDSALYLCAAAWGRTSGKEQYFGPGTRLTVT.

This clonotype appeared once. The junction and the germline gene differ at one end; a read error may be behind it. The chain couples TRBV28 to TRBJ1-5, with D possibly matching TRBD1 (5 bases). This CDR3 comprises 15 residues. Germline-derived CDR1 and CDR2 are MDHEN and SYDVKM. The CDR3 region has the DNA TGTGCCAACAGGCCCGGGGGAGCTAGCAACCAGCCCCAGCATTTT. The encoded protein is CANRPGGASNQPQHF.

About this clonotype itself: With a much larger clone just one base away, this may be a read error. The chain recombines TRBV4-1 with TRBJ2-7; TRBD2 agrees at 8 bases. The CDR3 runs 16 residues. In germline, CDR1 is MGHRA, CDR2 YSYEKL. V was pared by 4 bases and J by 3 bases, with 11 bases of the junction left unmatched. In nucleotides, the CDR3 is TGCGCCAGCAGCCTAGCGGGACTTGCCAAGCACTACGAGCAGTACTTC. It specifies CASSLAGLAKHYEQYF.

Sample share makes this clonotype large. V gene TRBV11-2 combines with J gene TRBJ2-1; 8 bases are shared with TRBD2. The CDR3 length is 16 residues. Germline CDR1 reads SGHAT; CDR2 reads FQNNGV. The ends lost 3 bases at V and 9 bases at J; junction bases unmatched: 13. The CDR3: CASSLDIGLAMGEQFF. CDR3 in DNA: TGTGCCAGCAGCTTGGATATCGGACTAGCCATGGGTGAGCAGTTCTTC. The full variable domain, rest sourced from reference TRBV11-2 and TRBJ2-1, is EAGVAQSPRYKIIEKRQSVAFWCNPISGHATLYWYQQILGQGPKLLIQFQNNGVVDDSQLPKDRFSAERLKGVDSTLKIQPAKLEDSAVYLCASSLDIGLAMGEQFFGPGTRLTVL.

Of note for this clonotype: Germline is not matched at one junction end, which may reflect a read error. This sequence joins TRBV6-5 and TRBJ2-2; D is possibly TRBD1 (5 bases). This CDR3 is built from 17 residues. Germline values: CDR1 MNHEY, CDR2 SVGAGI. As DNA, the CDR3 is TGTGCCTGCAGTTCCCGCCCCCCAGGGTTAAACACCGGGGAGCTGTTTTTT. Translating gives CACSSRPPGLNTGELFF.

This clonotype was seen once. Sequence at one end of the junction differs from germline and may be a read error. J is TRBJ1-5 and V is TRBV24-1, with TRBD1 as a possible D gene (5 bases). Germline V gene data show CDR1 as KGHDR and CDR2 as SFDVKD. The CDR3 covers 14 residues. CDR3 bases: TGTGCCACCAATGACAGTAGGAGCAATGAGCCCCAGCATTTT. It codes for CATNDSRSNEPQHF.

Notes on this clonotype: The junction differs from germline at one of its ends, possibly a read error. The chain carries TRBV11-3 and TRBJ2-1, with D possibly called TRBD1 or TRBD2 (5 bases each). This CDR3 has 13 amino acids. The germline V gene encodes CDR1 SGHNT and CDR2 YENEEA. CDR3 sequence reads: CASSLVGTNEQSF. In nucleotides, the CDR3 is TGTGCCAGCAGCTTAGTCGGGACGAATGAGCAGTCCTTC.

This clonotype has at least ten counts. J is TRBJ2-7 and V is TRBV29-1, with no clear D. Germline CDR1 SQVTM, CDR2 ANQGSEA. The CDR3 loop spans 12 amino acids. Trimming took off 7 bases at V and 2 bases at J, with 12 bases between the two ends. The CDR3 is CSARTVTYEQYF. Here the CDR3 DNA reads TGCAGCGCCAGGACGGTCACCTACGAGCAGTACTTC.

This chain connects TRBV6-5 to TRBJ2-1; a possible D gene is TRBD2 (6 bases). Germline CDR1 and CDR2: MNHEY and SVGAGI. There are 15 residues in the CDR3. Trimming took off 4 bases at V and 9 bases at J, with 19 bases between the two ends. The CDR3 coding sequence is TGTGCCAGCAGTTCCCTCGGAGGCGGGAACACTGAGCAGTTCTTC. It yields the protein CASSSLGGGNTEQFF.

The rearrangement uses TRBV12-3 or TRBV12-4 and TRBJ1-6; no definite D call. The CDR3 sequence is 13 residues long. Trimming took 6 bases from V and 9 from J, leaving 12 bases between them. The CDR3 spells CASSSTSSSPLHF. The CDR3 coding sequence is TGTGCCAGCAGCTCTACAAGTAGTTCACCCCTCCACTTT.

The genes are TRBV30 and TRBJ1-4; D gene ambiguous. V shed 2 bases and J shed 4 bases, with 20 bases lying between them. The CDR3 length is 17 residues. Germline V gene sequence: CDR1 GTSNPN, CDR2 SVGIG (reference sequence). The CDR3 is CAWSPKPRTTNNEKLFF. The DNA of the CDR3 is TGTGCCTGGAGTCCAAAACCAAGGACGACCAATAATGAAAAACTGTTTTTT.